The rows below give T cell receptor beta chains drawn from one sample of a study of cytomegalovirus exposure and HLA in healthy donors. Some clones are missing from TCRdb's copy, which holds only in-frame ones; the method was immunoSEQ multiplex PCR. Of 100,000 or so clones listed, roughly 80% are singletons. Sequenced: PBMCs. These receptors all come from a woman aged 40 to 50 in good health and CMV-seropositive. CDR3s include the opening cysteine and the closing phenylalanine or tryptophan. D genes are given only for firm matches. Clone size appears in some rows only: once, few, many, or a class for an expanded clone.

15,TRBJ2-1,TRBV5-1,NA,TRBD2,CASSSSGNINNEQFF,TGCGCCAGCAGCTCTAGCGGGAATATCAACAATGAGCAGTTCTTC
12,TRBJ1-3,TRBV10-3,once,NA,CAINSAGNTIYF,TGTGCCATCAATTCGGCTGGAAACACCATATATTTT
14,TRBJ1-2,TRBV7-2,NA,TRBD1,CASSAIQGTYVYTF,TGTGCCAGCAGCGCCATACAGGGGACGTATGTCTACACCTTC
14,TRBJ1-1,TRBV6-5,NA,TRBD1,CASQEQGAYTEAFF,TGTGCCAGTCAAGAACAGGGGGCATACACTGAAGCTTTCTTT
15,TRBJ2-6,TRBV5-5,NA,TRBD1,CASSPGTGGANVLTF,TGTGCCAGCAGCCCAGGGACAGGGGGCGCCAACGTCCTGACTTTC
15,TRBJ2-1,TRBV10-2,few,TRBD2,CASSLLAGGFNEQFF,TGCGCCAGCAGCTTACTAGCGGGAGGGTTTAATGAGCAGTTCTTC
13,TRBJ1-2,TRBV7-9,NA,NA,CASSLTVLYGYTF,TGTGCCAGCAGCTTAACAGTTCTCTATGGCTACACCTTC
15,TRBJ2-3,TRBV10-1,NA,NA,CASSGDSLVVDTQYF,TGCGCCAGCAGTGGAGATAGCTTGGTCGTAGATACGCAGTATTTT
17,TRBJ1-4,TRBV28,NA,TRBD1,CASSLWGTSRGSEKLFF,TGTGCCAGCAGTTTATGGGGGACGTCCAGGGGGAGCGAAAAACTGTTTTTT
13,TRBJ2-7,TRBV27,NA,NA,CASSLKWSGEQYF,TGTGCCAGCAGTTTAAAGTGGAGCGGCGAGCAGTACTTC
15,TRBJ2-7,TRBV28,once,NA,CASSKPLAKDYEQYF,TGTGCCAGCAGCAAGCCCCTAGCGAAGGACTACGAGCAGTACTTC
14,TRBJ2-7,TRBV5-4,NA,NA,CASSLLDSKYEQYF,TGTGCCAGCAGCTTGTTGGACTCAAAGTACGAGCAGTACTTC
13,TRBJ2-5,TRBV27,few,TRBD1,CASSQGVRETQYF,TGTGCCAGCAGTCAGGGGGTGAGGGAGACCCAGTACTTC
13,TRBJ1-1,TRBV7-3,NA,NA,CASSKTRDTEAFF,TGTGCCAGCAGCAAGACCAGGGACACTGAAGCTTTCTTT
14,TRBJ2-3,TRBV5-1,NA,NA,CASSRRGEADTQYF,TGCGCCAGCAGCCGCCGTGGGGAGGCAGATACGCAGTATTTT
13,TRBJ2-7,TRBV5-1,NA,NA,CASPASGEYEQYF,TGCGCCAGCCCTGCCTCAGGGGAATACGAGCAGTACTTC
14,TRBJ2-3,TRBV19,NA,NA,CASSIIGVQDTQYF,TGTGCCAGTAGTATTATCGGGGTACAGGATACGCAGTATTTT
14,TRBJ2-1,TRBV21-1,NA,NA,CASSMLAGYNEQFF,TGTGCCAGCAGCATGCTAGCGGGGTACAATGAGCAGTTCTTC
14,TRBJ1-4,TRBV19,NA,NA,CASSIRGRNEKLFF,TGTGCCAGTAGTATACGGGGAAGAAACGAAAAACTGTTTTTT
13,TRBJ2-7,TRBV4-2,once,NA,CASSQDLEYEQYF,TGTGCCAGCAGCCAAGATTTAGAGTACGAGCAGTACTTC